A single T cell receptor (beta chain) is shown here with its context. No antigen is known for it. In making TCR beta libraries, quantitative 5'-RACE with molecular barcodes was used. TCRdb re-derived calls from the 5' RACE reads in MiXCR, one entry per CDR3 protein. The sample lists around 770,000 distinct CDR3 sequences; approximately 12% were seen once. This specimen belongs to a study of CD8 T cells in ankylosing spondylitis. General study points: Reports say disease-linked clones showed up significantly more in matched ankylosing spondylitis synovial fluid. Characteristic of ankylosing spondylitis blood, it appeared, was a TCR beta motif comprising about eight highly homologous variants. Clones linked to the disease showed a CD8+ phenotype. They occurred at relatively low frequencies in peripheral blood.

Germline loops: CDR1 KGHDR, CDR2 SFDVKD. The ends lost 3 bases at V and 4 bases at J; junction bases unmatched: 5. The CDR3 totals 15 residues. The source is a male donor with ankylosing spondylitis. The chain has TRBV24-1 and TRBJ2-5, with 9 positions matching TRBD1. What was sequenced was blood, either unsorted or a sorted T cell fraction (not recorded which). This CDR3 is CATSDPTGGGETQYF. The CDR3 region has the DNA TGTGCCACCAGTGATCCCACAGGGGGCGGAGAGACCCAGTACTTC.